These 15 T cell receptor beta chains were all obtained from the same sample, sequenced in a study of blood T cell repertoires in COVID-19. Sequencing was performed with immunoSEQ multiplex PCR; in TCRdb, only in-frame clones are kept and a portion is missing. The sample has some 270,000 clones, roughly 89% seen once; the top ten hold 4.6%. The sequenced sample consisted of peripheral blood. These receptors came from a woman aged 40 to 49 who had recovered from COVID-19.

The table lists this clone with a count of one. This chain connects TRBV3-1 (or the pseudogene TRBV3-2) to TRBJ2-2; D gene unclear. Per germline, CDR1 LGHDT and CDR2 YNNKEL (reference sequence). There are 13 residues in the CDR3. Between the trimmed V and J ends, which lost 7 bases and 6 bases, there was a span of 12 bases. The CDR3 here is CASTEGDPGELFF. The CDR3 DNA is TGTGCCAGCACCGAAGGAGACCCCGGGGAGCTGTTTTTT.

The rearrangement uses TRBV5-1 and TRBJ2-3; D unclear. V lost 7 bases and J 6 bases, leaving 12 bases between the germline ends. Germline CDR1 and CDR2: SGHRS and YFSETQ. The CDR3 has 12 residues. The CDR3 region has the DNA TGCGCCAGCGGTCCCGACGGGGATACGCAGTATTTT. It codes for CASGPDGDTQYF.

The V gene is TRBV9, the J gene TRBJ2-3, with TRBD1 identical over 8 bases. Germline CDR1 reads SGDLS; CDR2 reads YYNGEE. There are 13 residues in the CDR3. The V gene end was trimmed by 4 bases and the J gene end by 6 bases; junction bases not matched to a gene: 4. CDR3 nucleotide sequence: TGTGCCAGCAGCTCAGGACAGGGTGATACGCAGTATTTT. Its protein product is CASSSGQGDTQYF. The whole variable domain, filled in from reference TRBV9 and TRBJ2-3, reads DSGVTQTPKHLITATGQRVTLRCSPRSGDLSVYWYQQSLDQGLQFLIQYYNGEERAKGNILERFSAQQFPDLHSELNLSSLELGDSALYFCASSSGQGDTQYFGPGTRLTVL.

This chain connects TRBV7-2 to TRBJ2-3, with 8 bases fitting TRBD2. J was trimmed by 0 bases and V by 1 base; bases with no gene match: 6. This CDR3 comprises 17 residues. Germline CDR1 and CDR2: SGHTA and FQGNSA. CDR3 loop: CASSLVTTSVSTDTQYF. CDR3 nucleotide sequence: TGTGCCAGCAGCTTAGTAACGACTAGCGTAAGCACAGATACGCAGTATTTT.

As DNA, the CDR3 is TGTGCCAGCAGTTTCGCGGACTATAATTCACCCCTCCACTTT. Translated, it gives CASSFADYNSPLHF. The rearrangement joins TRBV27 to TRBJ1-6; D remains unclear. The CDR3 covers 14 residues. Germline V gene lookup returns CDR1 MNHEY and CDR2 SMNVEV (reference sequence). V lost 3 bases, J lost 3 bases, and 6 bases lay in between.

The chain combines TRBV12-3 or TRBV12-4 with TRBJ2-1; possible D gene TRBD2, 5 bases. V gave up 3 bases and J gave up 7 bases, with 7 bases separating them. The length of the CDR3 is 12 residues. In DNA, the CDR3 is TGTGCCAGCAGTTTTCCGGGGAATGAGCAGTTCTTC. Its protein is CASSFPGNEQFF.

The rearrangement uses TRBV9 and TRBJ2-3, with TRBD2 matching 13 bases. With 3 bases clipped from V and 6 bases from J, the junction kept 1 base outside the gene matches. Looked up from germline, CDR1 is SGDLS and CDR2 is YYNGEE. The CDR3 has 14 amino acids. The DNA of the CDR3 is TGTGCCAGCAGCGGGACTAGCGGGAGCGATACGCAGTATTTT. Its protein is CASSGTSGSDTQYF.

The J gene is TRBJ1-2, the V gene TRBV9, with D uncertain. Per germline, CDR1 SGDLS and CDR2 YYNGEE. This CDR3 has 14 amino acids. Trimming took off 5 bases at V and 1 base at J, with 12 bases between the two ends. The CDR3 sequence: CASSAESRNYGYTF. CDR3 in DNA: TGTGCCAGCAGTGCTGAGAGCCGTAACTATGGCTACACCTTC.

The chain combines TRBV7-9 with TRBJ2-5; 9 positions agree with TRBD2. Germline assignment: CDR1 SEHNR and CDR2 FQNEAQ (reference sequence). After removal of 5 bases from V and 1 base from J, the junction contained 5 bases not matched to a gene. The CDR3 runs 15 residues. CDR3 sequence: CASSTVAGVQETQYF. DNA of the CDR3: TGTGCCAGCAGCACCGTAGCGGGAGTCCAAGAGACCCAGTACTTC.

This chain joins TRBV27 and TRBJ1-5, with a possible D match to TRBD1 (6 bases). V gave up 6 bases and J gave up 0 bases, with 12 bases separating them. This CDR3 spans 15 amino acids. The germline CDR1 and CDR2 sequences are MNHEY and SMNVEV (reference sequence). The CDR3 reads CASRGGGYSNQPQHF. The CDR3 coding sequence is TGTGCCAGCAGAGGGGGAGGGTATAGCAATCAGCCCCAGCATTTT.

This rearrangement joins TRBV12-5 to TRBJ2-1, with 8 bases lining up with TRBD2. V lost 4 bases, J lost 1 base, and 9 bases stayed unmatched. The germline CDR1 and CDR2 sequences are LGHNT and FRNRAP. The CDR3 covers 17 residues. CDR3 DNA sequence: TGTGCTAGTGGTTCCCCGGGGGGGAAAGATTCCTACAATGAGCAGTTCTTC. It is translated as CASGSPGGKDSYNEQFF.

The chain has TRBV2 and TRBJ2-1, with no clear D. Germline V gene sequence: CDR1 SNHLY, CDR2 FYNNEI. Trimming cost V 8 bases and J 4 bases, with 12 bases left between them. The CDR3 is 13 residues long. CDR3 sequence: CASGPRPYNEQFF. The CDR3 DNA sequence: TGTGCCAGCGGGCCCCGTCCGTACAATGAGCAGTTCTTC.

This chain joins TRBV28 and TRBJ1-5; the D gene is possibly TRBD1 (6 bases). The CDR3 extends over 15 amino acids. Germline V gene lookup returns CDR1 MDHEN and CDR2 SYDVKM. Trimming stripped 5 bases from V and 2 bases from J, with 13 bases between. The CDR3 sequence: CASSSRKGGNQPQHF. In nucleotides, the CDR3 is TGTGCCAGCAGTAGTAGAAAGGGGGGCAATCAGCCCCAGCATTTT.

V is TRBV19 and J is TRBJ1-2; 9 bases map to TRBD1. V shed 3 bases and J 10 bases; nucleotides not matched to a gene: 9. The CDR3 is 14 residues long. CDR1 is LNHDA and CDR2 is SQIVND in the germline V gene (reference sequence). DNA of the CDR3: TGTGCCAGTAGTATCGCCCCGGACAGGGGTGACTACACCTTC. This sequence encodes CASSIAPDRGDYTF.

V usage is TRBV7-6 and J usage is TRBJ2-3; D is unclear. CDR3 length equals 14 residues. Deletions cut 1 base from V and 2 bases from J, with 7 bases between. Germline V gene lookup returns CDR1 SGHVS and CDR2 FNYEAQ. This CDR3 reads CASSLERTTDTQYF. The DNA for the CDR3 is TGTGCCAGCAGCTTAGAGCGCACCACAGATACGCAGTATTTT.